Shown below are 2 T cell receptor beta chains from a single sample sequenced in a study of Ad26.COV2.S vaccination and SARS-CoV-2 variants (dated by TCRdb to about 2021). Library prep was done by the immunoSEQ multiplex PCR assay. TCRdb provides this immuneACCESS table in a form limited to in-frame rearrangements. Some clones are lacking; in checked studies, under half of them reflect an unresolved V gene, and why the rest are absent is not known. The sample table contains over 400,000 clones; only one count was recorded for less than 95% of them. The ten top clones hold about 4.5% of the sample. The sample's treatment or condition, from its label and the paper: roughly 18 received Ad26.COV2.S at low or high dose, single or two shots; roughly five received placebo; per-sample allocation not given. For vaccine and placebo recipients, the sequenced repertoires came from samples collected on day 63 after the first injection.

The sequenced sample was peripheral blood, obtained in a trial of Ad26.COV2.S vaccine versus placebo. All receptors come from a person aged 18-60 years who received the Ad26.COV2.S COVID-19 vaccine or a placebo.

The rearrangement uses TRBV11-2 and TRBJ1-6; D is uncertain. The CDR3 runs 17 residues. Germline CDR1 and CDR2: SGHAT and FQNNGV. Deletions cut 3 bases from V and 8 bases from J, with 20 bases between. The CDR3 DNA is TGTGCCAGCAGCTTGTCTACCGGACGGAGCCCCGATTCACCCCTCCACTTT. Amino acids: CASSLSTGRSPDSPLHF.

V usage is TRBV9 and J usage is TRBJ2-2; D gene ambiguous. CDR3 length: 15 amino acids. CDR1 is SGDLS and CDR2 is YYNGEE in the germline V gene. V was shortened by 0 bases and J by 0 bases, with 6 bases between the two germline ends. The CDR3 region is CASSVERANTGELFF. The CDR3 DNA sequence: TGTGCCAGCAGCGTAGAAAGGGCGAACACCGGGGAGCTGTTTTTT.